Following are 4 T cell receptor beta chains from one sample sequenced in a study of glioma-infiltrating T cells. TCR alpha and beta CDR3 regions were amplified from RNA using iRepertoire nested multiplex PCR. TCRdb re-called the multiplex PCR reads with MiXCR, one entry per CDR3 protein. The table has about 140,000 distinct CDR3 sequences, 35% to 50% seen once. The sequenced sample was glioma tissue, nonneoplastic brain tissue, or PBMCs (not recorded which). These receptors all stem from a human donor with low-grade glioma or glioblastoma, undergoing nonglioma brain surgery, or in good health (not recorded which).

This clonotype showed up just a few times. The chain couples TRBV10-3 to TRBJ1-6; D perhaps matches TRBD1 (5 bases). The V end was cut by 10 bases, the J end by 9 bases, with 22 bases between. This CDR3 is built from 15 residues. The germline V gene encodes CDR1 ENHRY and CDR2 SYGVKD. The CDR3 bases are TGTGCCACCGCAGTGGGGGGGGAAAGGAGTTCACCCCTCCACTTT. It encodes CATAVGGERSSPLHF.

V usage is TRBV6-2 or TRBV6-3 and J usage is TRBJ1-1; D possibly corresponds to TRBD1 (5 bases). CDR1 is MNHEY and CDR2 is SVGEGT in the germline V gene. This CDR3 has 14 residues. The V end lost 2 bases, the J end lost 6 bases, and 13 bases lay between the germline ends. CDR3 DNA sequence: TGTGCCAGCAGTTACCCAGGGAGGTCCGCTGAAGCTTTCTTT. This sequence encodes CASSYPGRSAEAFF.

The rearrangement joins TRBV3-1 to TRBJ2-7, with 7 nucleotides matching TRBD2. Germline V CDR1 and CDR2: LGHDT, YNNKEL (reference sequence). J gave up 2 bases and V 5 bases, and 12 bases lay outside the gene matches. The CDR3 loop spans 16 amino acids. CDR3 residues: CASSSPLAGDPYEQYF. The CDR3 DNA sequence: TGTGCCAGCAGCTCCCCTTTGGCGGGAGACCCCTACGAGCAGTACTTC.

The chain recombines TRBV28 with TRBJ1-1; D might be TRBD1 (5 bases). Deletions cut 4 bases from V and 5 bases from J, with 14 bases between. The CDR3 totals 14 residues. Per germline, CDR1 MDHEN and CDR2 SYDVKM. In nucleotides, the CDR3 is TGTGCCAGCAGTTCCCCGGGGGTGGGAACTGAAGCTTTCTTT. Translated, it gives CASSSPGVGTEAFF.